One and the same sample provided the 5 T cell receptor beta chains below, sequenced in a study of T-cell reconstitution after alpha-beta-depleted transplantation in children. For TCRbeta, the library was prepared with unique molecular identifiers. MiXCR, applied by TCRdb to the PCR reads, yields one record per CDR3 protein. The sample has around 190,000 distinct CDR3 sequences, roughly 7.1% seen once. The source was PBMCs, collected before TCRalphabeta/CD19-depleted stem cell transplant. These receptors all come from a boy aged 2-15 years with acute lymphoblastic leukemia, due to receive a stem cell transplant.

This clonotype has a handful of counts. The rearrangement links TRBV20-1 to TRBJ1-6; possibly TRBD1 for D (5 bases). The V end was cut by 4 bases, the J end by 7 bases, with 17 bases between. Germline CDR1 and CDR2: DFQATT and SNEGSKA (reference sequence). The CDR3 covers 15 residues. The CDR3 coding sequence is TGCAGTGCTACTTTCAGGCAGGGCCGGAATTCACCCCTCCACTTT. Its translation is CSATFRQGRNSPLHF.

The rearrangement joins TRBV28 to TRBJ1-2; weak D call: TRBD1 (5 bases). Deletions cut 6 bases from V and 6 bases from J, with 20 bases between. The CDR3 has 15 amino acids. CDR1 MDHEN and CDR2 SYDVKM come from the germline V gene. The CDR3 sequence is CASSRAGGDHNGYTF. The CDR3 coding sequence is TGTGCCAGCAGCCGAGCCGGGGGGGACCACAATGGCTACACCTTC.

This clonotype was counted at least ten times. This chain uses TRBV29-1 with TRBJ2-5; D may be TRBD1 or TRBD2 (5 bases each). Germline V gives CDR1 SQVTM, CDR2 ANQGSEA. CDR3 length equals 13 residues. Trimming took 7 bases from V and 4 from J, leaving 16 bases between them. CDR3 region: CSGAAGKGETQYF. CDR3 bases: TGCAGCGGAGCGGCAGGGAAGGGAGAGACCCAGTACTTC.

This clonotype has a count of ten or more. The CDR3 region is CASSYAGKLSGNTIYF. For the CDR3, the DNA is TGTGCCAGCAGTTACGCCGGTAAACTCTCTGGAAACACCATATATTTT. This chain connects TRBV6-5 to TRBJ1-3, with unresolved D. Trimming removed 2 bases from V and 0 bases from J, with 11 bases in between. The CDR3 loop spans 16 amino acids. Germline CDR1 MNHEY, CDR2 SVGAGI.

The CDR3, as DNA: TGTGCCAGGAGCCCGGGGCTAGCGGGGGCCAACACCGGGGAGCTGTTTTTT. Translation gives CARSPGLAGANTGELFF. This chain links TRBV27 with TRBJ2-2, with 10 bases fitting TRBD2. Per the germline V gene, CDR1 is MNHEY and CDR2 is SMNVEV (reference sequence). After removal of 9 bases from V and 2 bases from J, the junction contained 12 bases not matched to a gene. CDR3 length equals 17 residues.